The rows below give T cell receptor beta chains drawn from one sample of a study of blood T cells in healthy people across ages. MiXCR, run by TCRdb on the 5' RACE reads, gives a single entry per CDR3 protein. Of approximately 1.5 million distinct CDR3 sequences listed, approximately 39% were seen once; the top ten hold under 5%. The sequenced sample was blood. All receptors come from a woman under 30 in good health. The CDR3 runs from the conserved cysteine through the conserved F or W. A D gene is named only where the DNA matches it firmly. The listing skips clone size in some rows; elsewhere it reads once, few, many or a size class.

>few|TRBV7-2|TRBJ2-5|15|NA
TGTGCCAGCAGCTTAGGGTCCAACGCCCTAGAGACCCAGTACTTC
CASSLGSNALETQYF
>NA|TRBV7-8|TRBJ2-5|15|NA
TGTGCCAGCAGCTCCGCACTAGGGAACCAAGAGACCCAGTACTTC
CASSSALGNQETQYF
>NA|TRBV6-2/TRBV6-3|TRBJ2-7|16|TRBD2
TGTGCCAGCAGTTACGCGGGACTAGCCCCCTCCTACGAGCAGTACTTC
CASSYAGLAPSYEQYF
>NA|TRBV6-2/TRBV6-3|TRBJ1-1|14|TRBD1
TGTGCCCGCAGGTACTTCACAGGGGCCACTGAAGCTTTCTTT
CARRYFTGATEAFF
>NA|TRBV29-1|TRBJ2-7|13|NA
TGCAGCGTGGGATTGGCGAGCTCCTACGAGCAGTACTTC
CSVGLASSYEQYF
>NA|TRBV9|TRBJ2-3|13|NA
TGTGCCAGCAGCGTACAGTTGTGGGATACGCAGTATTTT
CASSVQLWDTQYF
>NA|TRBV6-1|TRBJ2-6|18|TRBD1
TGTGCCAGCAGAAGGGACAGCGCGGATACCTCTGGGGCCAACGTCCTGACTTTC
CASRRDSADTSGANVLTF
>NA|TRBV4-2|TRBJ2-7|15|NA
TGTGCCAGCAGCCAACTCAGCGGGCCTTCCTACGAGCAGTACTTC
CASSQLSGPSYEQYF
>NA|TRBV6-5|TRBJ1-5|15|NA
TGTGCCAGCAGCCTGAACTGGCAGGGAGAGCAGCCCCAGCATTTT
CASSLNWQGEQPQHF
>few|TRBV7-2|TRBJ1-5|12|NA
TGTGCCAGCAGCTTCGACGGACAGCCCCAGCATTTT
CASSFDGQPQHF
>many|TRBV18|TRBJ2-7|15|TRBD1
TGTGCCAGCTCACGCGGACAGGGGTGGTCCTACGAGCAGTACTTC
CASSRGQGWSYEQYF
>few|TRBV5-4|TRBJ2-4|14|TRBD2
TGTGCCAGCAGCCTTACAAGCGGGAGTAACATTCAGTACTTC
CASSLTSGSNIQYF
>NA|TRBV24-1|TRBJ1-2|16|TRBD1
TGTGCCACCAGTGATCCTGGGACAGGACTCGGGACTGGCTACACCTTC
CATSDPGTGLGTGYTF
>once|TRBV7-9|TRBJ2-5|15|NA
TGTGCCAGCAGCCGCACCGGGACACCGTGGGAGACCCAGTACTTC
CASSRTGTPWETQYF
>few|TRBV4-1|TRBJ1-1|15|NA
TGTGCCAGCAGCCAAGCCACAGGGATATACACTGAAGCTTTCTTT
CASSQATGIYTEAFF
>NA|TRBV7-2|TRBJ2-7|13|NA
TGTGCCAGCAGCCGCCACCTAGACTACGAGCAGTACTTC
CASSRHLDYEQYF
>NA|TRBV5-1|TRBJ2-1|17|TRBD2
TGCGCCAGCAGCTTGGTCCCCCTAGCGGGAGTGTACAATGAGCAGTTCTTC
CASSLVPLAGVYNEQFF
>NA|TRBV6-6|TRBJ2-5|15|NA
TGTGCCAGCAGTTACTCTGGGCCAGAACGCAATGAGCAGTACTTC
CASSYSGPERNEQYF
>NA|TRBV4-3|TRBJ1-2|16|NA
TGCGCCAGCAGCCAAGCCTCAGGGTTAGAAGGACACGGCTACACCTTC
CASSQASGLEGHGYTF
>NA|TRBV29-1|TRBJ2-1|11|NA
TGCAGCGTCCTTGTGGGTTGGGAGCAGTTCTTC
CSVLVGWEQFF
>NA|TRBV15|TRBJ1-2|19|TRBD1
TGTGCCGCCAGCAGAGATAAACGACAGGGACTCCTTCGGGGCTATGGCTACACCTTC
CAASRDKRQGLLRGYGYTF
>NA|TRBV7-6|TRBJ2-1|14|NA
TGTGCCAGCAGTAAAGCGGCCTCCTACAATGAGCAGTTCTTC
CASSKAASYNEQFF
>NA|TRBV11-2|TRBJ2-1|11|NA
TGTGCCAGCAGCTTTTGGGGTGGGCAGTTCTTC
CASSFWGGQFF
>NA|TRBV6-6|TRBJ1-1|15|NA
TGTGCCAGCAGTTACTCGGGGTTGAGGAACACTGAAGCTTTCTTT
CASSYSGLRNTEAFF
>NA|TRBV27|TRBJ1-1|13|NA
TGTGCCAGCAGCCGTTGGAGGCGTACTGAAGCTTTCTTT
CASSRWRRTEAFF
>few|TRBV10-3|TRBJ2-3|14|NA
TGTGCCATCTCCGGGGGCCAGAGCACAGATACGCAGTATTTT
CAISGGQSTDTQYF
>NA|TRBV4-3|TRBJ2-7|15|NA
TGCGCCAGCAGCCGGAGGCGTGAGGTTTCCTACGAGCAGTACTTC
CASSRRREVSYEQYF
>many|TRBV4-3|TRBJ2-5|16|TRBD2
TGCGCCAGCAGCCGTTTGACTAGCGGCGACCAAGAGACCCAGTACTTC
CASSRLTSGDQETQYF
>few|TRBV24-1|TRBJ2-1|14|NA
TGTGCCGGTTTTTTGGGGAGTTACTACAATGAGCAGTTCTTC
CAGFLGSYYNEQFF
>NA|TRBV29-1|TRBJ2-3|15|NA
TGCAGCGTTCCGAGGGCAGGGTCGACCGTAGATACGCAGTATTTT
CSVPRAGSTVDTQYF
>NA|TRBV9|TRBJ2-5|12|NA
TGTGCCAGCAGCGTATCGTCAGAGACCCAGTACTTC
CASSVSSETQYF
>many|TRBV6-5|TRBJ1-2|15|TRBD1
TGTGCCAGCAGCGAGACAGGGTTTAAAGTGCGTGGCTACACCTTC
CASSETGFKVRGYTF
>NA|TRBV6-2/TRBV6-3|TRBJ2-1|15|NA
TGTGCCAGCAGTTACTCCCTAGGGAGCTACAATGAGCAGTTCTTC
CASSYSLGSYNEQFF
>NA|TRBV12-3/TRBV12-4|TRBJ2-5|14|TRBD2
TGTGCCAGCAGGCCCGCTAGCGGCTACAATGAGCAGTACTTC
CASRPASGYNEQYF
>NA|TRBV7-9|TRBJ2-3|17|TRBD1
TGTGCCAGCAGCTTAGCGGTGGACAGGGAAACTGCAGATACGCAGTATTTT
CASSLAVDRETADTQYF
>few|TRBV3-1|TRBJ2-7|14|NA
TGTGCCAGCAGCCAAGATACGGCTTTCGACGAGCAGTACTTC
CASSQDTAFDEQYF
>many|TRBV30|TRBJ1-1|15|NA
TGTGCCTGGAGTGACCCCGGAAAGGGGAACACTGAAGCTTTCTTT
CAWSDPGKGNTEAFF
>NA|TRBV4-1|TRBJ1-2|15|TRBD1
TGCGCCAGCAGCTCGACAGGGAGCCCTTCTTATGGCTACACCTTC
CASSSTGSPSYGYTF
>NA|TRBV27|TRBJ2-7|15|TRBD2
TGTGCCAGCAGTAGACCGGGACTAGCGGAGGACGAGCAGTACTTC
CASSRPGLAEDEQYF
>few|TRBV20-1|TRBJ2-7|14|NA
TGCAGTGCCAGAGGAGGCGAAGTCCCCTACGAGCAGTACTTC
CSARGGEVPYEQYF
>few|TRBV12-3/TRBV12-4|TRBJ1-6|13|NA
TGTGCCAGCAGATACAGGGAGATTTCACCCCTCCACTTT
CASRYREISPLHF
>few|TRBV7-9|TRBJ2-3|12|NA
TGTGCCAGCAGCTTTTATAGAACCAACCGGTATTTT
CASSFYRTNRYF
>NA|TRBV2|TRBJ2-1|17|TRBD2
TGTGCCAGCATGACTAGCGGGTTCCGACGTTCCTACAATGAGCAGTTCTTC
CASMTSGFRRSYNEQFF
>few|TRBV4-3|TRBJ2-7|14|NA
TGCGCCAGCAGCCAAGAGCCGGGACCCTACGAGCAGTACTTC
CASSQEPGPYEQYF
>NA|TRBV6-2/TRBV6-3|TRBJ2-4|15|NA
TGTGCCAGCAGCCGGAGGAACTCACTGGGAAACATTCAGTACTTC
CASSRRNSLGNIQYF
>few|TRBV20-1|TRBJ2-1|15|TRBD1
TGCAGTGCGAGGCCTTACAGGGGGCAGGGCAATGAGCAGTTCTTC
CSARPYRGQGNEQFF
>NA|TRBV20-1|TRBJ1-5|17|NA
TGCAGTGCTAGCAGGCAGGGTCTGCCTTATAGCAATCAGCCCCAGCATTTT
CSASRQGLPYSNQPQHF
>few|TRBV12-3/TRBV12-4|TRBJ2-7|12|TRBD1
TGTGCCAGCAGGCCCAGGGGGTACGAGCAGTACTTC
CASRPRGYEQYF
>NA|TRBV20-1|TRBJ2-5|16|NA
TGCAGTGCTAGGGACGTCGGAAGCGGACTAAGCGGGACCCAGTACTTC
CSARDVGSGLSGTQYF
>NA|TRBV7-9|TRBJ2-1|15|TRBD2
TGTGCCGGCCTCGAGCGGGAATCCTTCCCCAATGAGCAGTTCTTC
CAGLERESFPNEQFF
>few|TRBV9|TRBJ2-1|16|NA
TGTGCCAGCAGCCCCCAGGGGTCAAACTCCTACAATGAGCAGTTCTTC
CASSPQGSNSYNEQFF
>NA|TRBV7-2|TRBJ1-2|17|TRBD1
TGTGCCAGCACCCCACCGGGACAGGTCCCAGCTAACTATGGCTACACCTTC
CASTPPGQVPANYGYTF